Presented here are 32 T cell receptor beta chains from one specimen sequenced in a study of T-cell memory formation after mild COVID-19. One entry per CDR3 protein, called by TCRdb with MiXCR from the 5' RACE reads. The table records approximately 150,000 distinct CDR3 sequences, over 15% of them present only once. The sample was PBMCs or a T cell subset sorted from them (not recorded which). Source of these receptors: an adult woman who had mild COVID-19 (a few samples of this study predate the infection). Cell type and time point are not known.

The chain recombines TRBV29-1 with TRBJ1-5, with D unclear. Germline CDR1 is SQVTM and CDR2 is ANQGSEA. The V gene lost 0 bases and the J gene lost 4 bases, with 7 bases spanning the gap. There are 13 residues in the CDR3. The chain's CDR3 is CSVEESPNQPQHF. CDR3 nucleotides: TGCAGCGTTGAAGAGTCCCCGAATCAGCCCCAGCATTTT.

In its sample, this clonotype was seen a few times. CDR3 sequence: CASRRQEGYEQYF. DNA for the CDR3: TGCGCCAGCCGTAGACAGGAGGGCTACGAGCAGTACTTC. This chain links TRBV5-1 with TRBJ2-7; the D call may be TRBD1 or TRBD2 (6 bases each). The length of the CDR3 is 13 residues. Trimming left V 7 bases short and J 3 bases short, with 14 bases between. Germline CDR1 is SGHRS and CDR2 is YFSETQ. The full variable domain, its missing parts supplied by reference TRBV5-1 and TRBJ2-7, is KAGVTQTPRYLIKTRGQQVTLSCSPISGHRSVSWYQQTPGQGLQFLFEYFSETQRNKGNFPGRFSGRQFSNSRSEMNVSTLELGDSALYLCASRRQEGYEQYFGPGTRLTVT.

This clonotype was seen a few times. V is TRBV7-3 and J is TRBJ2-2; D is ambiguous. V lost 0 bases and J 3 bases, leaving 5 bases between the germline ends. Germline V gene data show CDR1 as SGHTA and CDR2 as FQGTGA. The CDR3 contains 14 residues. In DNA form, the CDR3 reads TGTGCCAGCAGCTTAACTACTTACACCGGGGAGCTGTTTTTT. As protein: CASSLTTYTGELFF.

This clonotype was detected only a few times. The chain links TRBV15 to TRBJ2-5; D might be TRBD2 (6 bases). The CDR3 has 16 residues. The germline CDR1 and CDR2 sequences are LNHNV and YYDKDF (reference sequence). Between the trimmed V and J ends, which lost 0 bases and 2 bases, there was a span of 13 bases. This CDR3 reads CATSRDLLGGQETQYF. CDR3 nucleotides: TGTGCCACCAGCAGAGATCTGTTGGGGGGTCAAGAGACCCAGTACTTC.

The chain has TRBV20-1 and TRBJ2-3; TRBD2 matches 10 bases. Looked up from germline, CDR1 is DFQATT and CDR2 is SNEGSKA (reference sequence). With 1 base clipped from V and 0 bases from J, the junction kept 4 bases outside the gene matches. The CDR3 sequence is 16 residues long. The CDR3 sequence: CSARGLAGSSTDTQYF. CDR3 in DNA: TGCAGTGCTAGAGGACTAGCGGGTTCTAGCACAGATACGCAGTATTTT.

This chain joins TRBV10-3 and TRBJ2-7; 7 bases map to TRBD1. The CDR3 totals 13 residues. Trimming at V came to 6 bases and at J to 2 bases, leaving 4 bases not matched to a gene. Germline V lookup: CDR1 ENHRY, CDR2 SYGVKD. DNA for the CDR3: TGTGCCATCAGGGGGGACAGCCCCTACGAGCAGTACTTC. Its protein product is CAIRGDSPYEQYF.

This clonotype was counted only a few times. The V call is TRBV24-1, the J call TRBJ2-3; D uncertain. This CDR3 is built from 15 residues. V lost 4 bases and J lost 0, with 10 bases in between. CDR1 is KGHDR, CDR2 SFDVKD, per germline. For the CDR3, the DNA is TGTGCCACCAGTGACCTTCACGACAGCACAGATACGCAGTATTTT. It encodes CATSDLHDSTDTQYF.

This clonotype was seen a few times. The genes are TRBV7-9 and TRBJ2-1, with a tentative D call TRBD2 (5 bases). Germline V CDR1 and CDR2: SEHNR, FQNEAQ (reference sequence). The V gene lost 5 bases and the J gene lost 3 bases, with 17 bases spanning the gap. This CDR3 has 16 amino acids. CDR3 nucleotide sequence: TGTGCCAGCAGCGACGTCCAAGCGGCATACTACAATGAGCAGTTCTTC. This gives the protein CASSDVQAAYYNEQFF.

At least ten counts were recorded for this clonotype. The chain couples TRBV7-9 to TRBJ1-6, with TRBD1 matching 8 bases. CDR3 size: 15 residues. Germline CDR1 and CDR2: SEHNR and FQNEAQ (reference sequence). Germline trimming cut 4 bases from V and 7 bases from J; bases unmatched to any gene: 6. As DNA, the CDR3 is TGTGCCAGCAGCTCATTAGGACAGGGAAATTCACCCCTCCACTTT. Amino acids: CASSSLGQGNSPLHF.

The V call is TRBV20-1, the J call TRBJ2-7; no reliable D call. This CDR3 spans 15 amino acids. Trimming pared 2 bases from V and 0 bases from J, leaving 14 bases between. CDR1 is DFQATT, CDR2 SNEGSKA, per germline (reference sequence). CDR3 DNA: TGCAGTGCTAGATCGGCTTACGGCTCCTCCTACGAGCAGTACTTC. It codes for CSARSAYGSSYEQYF.

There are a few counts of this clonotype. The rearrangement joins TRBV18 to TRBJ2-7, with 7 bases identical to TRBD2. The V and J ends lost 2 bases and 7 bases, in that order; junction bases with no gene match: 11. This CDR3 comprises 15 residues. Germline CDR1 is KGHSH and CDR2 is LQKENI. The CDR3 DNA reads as TGTGCCAGCTCACCATACTCGGGAGGTCCGAGGGAGCAGTACTTC. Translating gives CASSPYSGGPREQYF. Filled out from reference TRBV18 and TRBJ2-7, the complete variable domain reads NAGVMQNPRHLVRRRGQEARLRCSPMKGHSHVYWYRQLPEEGLKFMVYLQKENIIDESGMPKERFSAEFPKEGPSILRIQQVVRGDSAAYFCASSPYSGGPREQYFGPGTRLTVT.

The CDR3 region has the DNA TGTGCCAGCTCACCAAATAACCCCGCCGGAGATACGCAGTATTTT. It yields the protein CASSPNNPAGDTQYF. The chain recombines TRBV18 with TRBJ2-3; no clear D. The V end lost 2 bases, the J end lost 5 bases, and 14 bases lay between the germline ends. The CDR3 runs 15 residues. The germline gives CDR1 KGHSH, CDR2 LQKENI.

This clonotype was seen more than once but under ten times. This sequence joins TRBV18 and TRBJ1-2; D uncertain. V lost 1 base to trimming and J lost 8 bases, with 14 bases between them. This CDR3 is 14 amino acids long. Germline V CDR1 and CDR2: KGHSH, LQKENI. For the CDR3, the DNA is TGTGCCAGCTCACCACGGCGGAGCGAGAGCGGCTACACCTTC. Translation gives CASSPRRSESGYTF. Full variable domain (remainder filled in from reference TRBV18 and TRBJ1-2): NAGVMQNPRHLVRRRGQEARLRCSPMKGHSHVYWYRQLPEEGLKFMVYLQKENIIDESGMPKERFSAEFPKEGPSILRIQQVVRGDSAAYFCASSPRRSESGYTFGSGTRLTVV.

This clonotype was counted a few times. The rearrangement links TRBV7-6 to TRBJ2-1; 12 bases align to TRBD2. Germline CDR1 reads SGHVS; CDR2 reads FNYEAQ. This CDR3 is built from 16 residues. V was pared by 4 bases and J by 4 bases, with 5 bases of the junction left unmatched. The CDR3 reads CASSSRLAGEYNEQFF. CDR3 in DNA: TGTGCCAGCAGCTCCAGACTAGCGGGGGAATACAATGAGCAGTTCTTC.

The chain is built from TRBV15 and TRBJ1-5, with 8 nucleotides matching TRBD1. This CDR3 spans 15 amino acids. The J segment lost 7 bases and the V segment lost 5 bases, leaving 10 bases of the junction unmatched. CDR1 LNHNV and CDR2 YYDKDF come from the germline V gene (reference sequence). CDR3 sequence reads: CATSLARTGIQPQHF. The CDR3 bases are TGTGCCACCAGCCTGGCGAGGACAGGGATCCAGCCCCAGCATTTT.

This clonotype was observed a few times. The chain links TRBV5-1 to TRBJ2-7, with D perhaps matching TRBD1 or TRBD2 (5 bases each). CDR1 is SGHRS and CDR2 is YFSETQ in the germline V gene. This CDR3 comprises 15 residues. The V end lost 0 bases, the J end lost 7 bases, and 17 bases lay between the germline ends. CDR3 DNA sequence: TGCGCCAGCAGCTTGGCCGGGGCAGATCCCGGGGAGCAGTACTTC. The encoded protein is CASSLAGADPGEQYF.

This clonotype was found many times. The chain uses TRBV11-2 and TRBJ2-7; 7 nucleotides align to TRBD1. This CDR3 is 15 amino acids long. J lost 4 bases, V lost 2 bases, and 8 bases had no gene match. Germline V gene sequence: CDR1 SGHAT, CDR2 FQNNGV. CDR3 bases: TGTGCCAGCAGCTTAAGAGGGGGCGCGTCTTACGAGCAGTACTTC. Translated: CASSLRGGASYEQYF.

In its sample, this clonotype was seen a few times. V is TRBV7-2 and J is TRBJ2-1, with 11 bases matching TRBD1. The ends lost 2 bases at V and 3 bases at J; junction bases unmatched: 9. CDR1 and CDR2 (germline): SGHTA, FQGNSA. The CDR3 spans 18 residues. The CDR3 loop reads CASSLRYSGTGGYNEQFF. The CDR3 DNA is TGTGCCAGCAGCTTACGCTACTCCGGGACAGGGGGCTACAATGAGCAGTTCTTC.

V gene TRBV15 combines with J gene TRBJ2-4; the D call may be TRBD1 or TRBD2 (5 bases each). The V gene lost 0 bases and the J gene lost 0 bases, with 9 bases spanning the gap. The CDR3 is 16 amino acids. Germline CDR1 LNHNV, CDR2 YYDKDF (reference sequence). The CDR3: CATSRDGGLAKNIQYF. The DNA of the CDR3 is TGTGCCACCAGCAGAGATGGGGGTCTAGCCAAAAACATTCAGTACTTC.

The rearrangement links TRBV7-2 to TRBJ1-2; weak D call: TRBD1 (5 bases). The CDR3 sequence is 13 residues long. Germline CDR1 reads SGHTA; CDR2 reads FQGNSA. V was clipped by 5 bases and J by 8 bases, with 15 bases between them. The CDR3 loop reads CASSLREGSGYTF. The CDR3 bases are TGTGCCAGCAGCCTCAGGGAGGGGTCCGGCTACACCTTC.

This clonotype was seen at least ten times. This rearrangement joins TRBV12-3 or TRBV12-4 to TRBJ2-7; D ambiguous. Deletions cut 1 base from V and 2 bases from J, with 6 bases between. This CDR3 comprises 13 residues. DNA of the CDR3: TGTGCCAGCAGTTTAGGGCAGACCTACGAGCAGTACTTC. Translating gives CASSLGQTYEQYF.

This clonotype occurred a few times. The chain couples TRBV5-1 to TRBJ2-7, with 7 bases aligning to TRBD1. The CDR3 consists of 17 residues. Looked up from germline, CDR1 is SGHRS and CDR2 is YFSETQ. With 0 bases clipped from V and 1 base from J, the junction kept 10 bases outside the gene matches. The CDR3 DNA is TGCGCCAGCAGCTTGGCCCCAGGGGGACACGGGTCCTACGAGCAGTACTTC. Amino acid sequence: CASSLAPGGHGSYEQYF.

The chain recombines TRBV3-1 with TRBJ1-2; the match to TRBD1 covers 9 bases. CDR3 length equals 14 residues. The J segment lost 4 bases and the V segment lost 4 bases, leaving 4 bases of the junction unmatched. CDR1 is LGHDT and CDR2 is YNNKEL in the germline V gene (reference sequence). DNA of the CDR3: TGTGCCAGCAGCCTGGGACAGGGAGCCTATGGCTACACCTTC. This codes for CASSLGQGAYGYTF.

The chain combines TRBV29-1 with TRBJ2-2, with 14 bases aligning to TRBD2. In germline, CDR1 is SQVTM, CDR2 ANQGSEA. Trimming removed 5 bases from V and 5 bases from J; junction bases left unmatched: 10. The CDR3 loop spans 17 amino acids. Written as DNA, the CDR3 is TGCAGCGTTAAGACTAGCGGGAGGGCCCAGGGGACCGGGGAGCTGTTTTTT. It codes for CSVKTSGRAQGTGELFF.

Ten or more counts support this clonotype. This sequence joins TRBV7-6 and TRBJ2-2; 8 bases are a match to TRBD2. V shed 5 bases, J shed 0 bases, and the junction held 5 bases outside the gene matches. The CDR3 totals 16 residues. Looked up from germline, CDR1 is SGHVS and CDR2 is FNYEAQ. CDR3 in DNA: TGTGCCAGCAGCCCTGCGGGAGGCGCGAACACCGGGGAGCTGTTTTTT. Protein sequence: CASSPAGGANTGELFF.

This chain's CDR3 is CASSSGQGAWTEAFF. The CDR3 DNA reads TGTGCCAGCAGCTCAGGACAGGGGGCATGGACTGAAGCTTTCTTT. The genes are TRBV7-3 and TRBJ1-1; 11 bases are shared with TRBD1. The CDR3 contains 15 residues. Germline trimming cut 4 bases from V and 5 bases from J; bases unmatched to any gene: 6. Germline lookup yields CDR1 SGHTA and CDR2 FQGTGA.

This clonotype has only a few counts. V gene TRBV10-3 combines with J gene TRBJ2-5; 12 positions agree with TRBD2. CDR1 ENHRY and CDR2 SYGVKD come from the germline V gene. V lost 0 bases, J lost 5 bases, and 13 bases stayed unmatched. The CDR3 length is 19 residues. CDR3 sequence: CAISESRGLKTSGSETQYF. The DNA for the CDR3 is TGTGCCATCAGTGAGTCCCGAGGTCTAAAGACTAGCGGGAGCGAGACCCAGTACTTC.

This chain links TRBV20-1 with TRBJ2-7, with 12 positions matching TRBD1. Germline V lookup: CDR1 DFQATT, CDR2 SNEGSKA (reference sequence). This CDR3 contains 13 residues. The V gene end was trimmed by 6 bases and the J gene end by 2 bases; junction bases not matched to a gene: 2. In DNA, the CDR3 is TGCAGTGCGGGGGACAGGGGGCCCTACGAGCAGTACTTC. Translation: CSAGDRGPYEQYF.

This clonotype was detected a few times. The CDR3 sequence is CASSASIGGSPLHF. CDR3 in DNA: TGTGCCAGCAGCGCGAGTATAGGTGGGTCACCCCTCCACTTT. The chain has TRBV9 and TRBJ1-6; D is unresolved. Germline CDR1 and CDR2: SGDLS and YYNGEE. The CDR3 is made up of 14 amino acids. V lost 3 bases, J lost 10 bases, and 14 bases lay in between.

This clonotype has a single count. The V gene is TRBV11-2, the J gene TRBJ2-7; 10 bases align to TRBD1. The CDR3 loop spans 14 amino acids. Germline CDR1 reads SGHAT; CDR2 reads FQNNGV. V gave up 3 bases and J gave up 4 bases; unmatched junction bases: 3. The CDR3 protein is CASSFDRGRYEQYF. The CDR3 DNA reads TGTGCCAGCAGCTTTGACAGGGGGCGTTACGAGCAGTACTTC.

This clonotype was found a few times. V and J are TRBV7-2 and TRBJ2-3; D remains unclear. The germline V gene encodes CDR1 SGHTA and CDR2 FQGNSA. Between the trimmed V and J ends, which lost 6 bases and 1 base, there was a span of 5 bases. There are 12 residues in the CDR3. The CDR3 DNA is TGTGCCAGCAGATTCGGCACAGATACGCAGTATTTT. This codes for CASRFGTDTQYF. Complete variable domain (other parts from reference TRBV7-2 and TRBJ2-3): GAGVSQSPSNKVTEKGKDVELRCDPISGHTALYWYRQSLGQGLEFLIYFQGNSAPDKSGLPSDRFSAERTGGSVSTLTIQRTQQEDSAVYLCASRFGTDTQYFGPGTRLTVL.

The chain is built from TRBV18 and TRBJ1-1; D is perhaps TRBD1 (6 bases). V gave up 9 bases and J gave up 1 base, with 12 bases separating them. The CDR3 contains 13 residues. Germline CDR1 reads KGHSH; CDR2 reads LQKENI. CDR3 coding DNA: TGTGCCAGTTACCAGGGACAGAACACTGAAGCTTTCTTT. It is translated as CASYQGQNTEAFF.